This entry is about one T cell receptor (beta chain). The antigen is not known. Noted treatment: oral pan-JAK inhibitor, 5-10 mg twice daily. RNA extraction was followed by reverse transcription into cDNA, which acted as the sequencing template. Assay: immunoSEQ multiplex PCR; the TCRdb copy retains only in-frame clones and omits some. The table records 120,000 or so clones, approximately 57% of them present only once. This entry belongs to a study of CD8+ T cells in alopecia areata. General observations from the study: TCR sharing across patients was less clear than in mice, possibly HLA-related. Whether baseline CD8+ expansion is linked to response remains uncertain, given a single nonresponder.

CDR3 size: 17 residues. Trimming at V came to 4 bases and at J to 1 base, leaving 10 bases not matched to a gene. CDR1 is SGHTA, CDR2 FQGNSA, per germline. This material consisted of CD4+ T cells sorted from blood, taken at week 4, from a patient treated with tofacitinib. This chain links TRBV7-2 with TRBJ2-3; the match to TRBD2 covers 8 bases. This receptor was obtained from a human donor with alopecia areata. The CDR3 region is CASSSDPSGGGTDTQYF. CDR3 DNA sequence: TGTGCCAGCAGCTCGGACCCGAGCGGGGGAGGCACAGATACGCAGTATTTT.